This T cell receptor (beta chain) was recovered during a study of T cell responses to AZD1222 COVID-19 vaccine. CDR3 length: 13 residues. CDR1 is MNHEY and CDR2 is SMNVEV in the germline V gene (reference sequence). The V end was cut by 6 bases, the J end by 0 bases, with 6 bases between. This table comes from immunoSEQ multiplex PCR, and its TCRdb copy is limited to in-frame clones, with some not included. This sample has approximately 99,000 clones, with 87% found just once. This receptor was identified in an adult in good health. This specimen was peripheral blood, taken on day 0 of AZD1222 vaccination. The V call is TRBV27, the J call TRBJ1-3; D not resolved. The CDR3 DNA is TGTGCCAGCAGGTTACTCTCTGGAAACACCATATATTTT. Its protein product is CASRLLSGNTIYF.